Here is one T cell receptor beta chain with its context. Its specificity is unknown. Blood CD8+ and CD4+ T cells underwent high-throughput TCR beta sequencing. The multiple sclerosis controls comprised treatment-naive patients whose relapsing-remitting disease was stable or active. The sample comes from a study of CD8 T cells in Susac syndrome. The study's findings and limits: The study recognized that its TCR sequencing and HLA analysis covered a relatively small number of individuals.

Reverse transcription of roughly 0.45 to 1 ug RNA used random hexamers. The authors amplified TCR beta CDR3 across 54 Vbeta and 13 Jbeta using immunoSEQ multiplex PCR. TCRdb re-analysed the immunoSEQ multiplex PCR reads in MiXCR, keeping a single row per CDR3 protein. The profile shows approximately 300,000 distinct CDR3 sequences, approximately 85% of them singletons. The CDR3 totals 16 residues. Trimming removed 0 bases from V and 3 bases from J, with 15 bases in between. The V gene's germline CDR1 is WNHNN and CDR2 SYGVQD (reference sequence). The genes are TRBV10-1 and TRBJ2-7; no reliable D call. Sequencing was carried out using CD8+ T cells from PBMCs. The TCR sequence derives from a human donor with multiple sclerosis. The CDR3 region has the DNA TGCGCCAGCAGTGAGTCTCCCGCAGGATTCCACTACGAGCAGTACTTC. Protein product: CASSESPAGFHYEQYF.